Below are 21 T cell receptor beta chains sequenced from a single sample in a study of Ad26.COV2.S vaccination and SARS-CoV-2 variants. Libraries were prepared by immunoSEQ multiplex PCR; TCRdb keeps only in-frame clonotypes and omits some of them. The sample has about 280,000 clones; around 87% are singletons. As to treatment: around 19 received Ad26.COV2.S at low or high dose, single or two shots; roughly five received placebo; per-sample allocation not given. Sampling occurred on day 63 after the first vaccine or placebo injection. The sequencing here drew on peripheral blood, taken in a trial of Ad26.COV2.S vaccine versus placebo. The origin of the receptors is a person aged 18-65 years who received the Ad26.COV2.S COVID-19 vaccine or a placebo.

The chain links TRBV18 to TRBJ2-6; 7 positions agree with TRBD2. The germline CDR1 and CDR2 sequences are KGHSH and LQKENI. The length of the CDR3 is 17 residues. V shed 4 bases, J shed 2 bases, and the junction held 8 bases outside the gene matches. The CDR3, as DNA: TGTGCCAGCTCACTAGGACTAGGGTGGGCTGGGGCCAACGTCCTGACTTTC. It specifies CASSLGLGWAGANVLTF.

The CDR3 DNA is TGCGCCAGCAGCATACAGGGAGGAGGGAACAATGAGCAGTTCTTC. Its protein product is CASSIQGGGNNEQFF. The V and J genes are TRBV5-1 and TRBJ2-1, with D tentatively TRBD1 or TRBD2 (6 bases each). Per germline, CDR1 SGHRS and CDR2 YFSETQ. V shed 4 bases and J shed 5 bases, with 16 bases lying between them. The CDR3 has 15 residues.

The CDR3 loop is CASYKRGVAYEQYF. In nucleotides, the CDR3 is TGTGCCAGCTATAAACGCGGGGTGGCCTACGAGCAGTACTTC. V and J are TRBV6-5 and TRBJ2-7, with D tentatively TRBD2 (6 bases). Germline V gene lookup returns CDR1 MNHEY and CDR2 SVGAGI. The CDR3 is 14 residues long. Deletions cut 8 bases from V and 2 bases from J, with 16 bases between.

The chain carries TRBV28 and TRBJ2-3; D remains ambiguous. Germline V CDR1 and CDR2: MDHEN, SYDVKM. V lost 1 base and J 4 bases, leaving 12 bases between the germline ends. The CDR3 length is 15 residues. CDR3 loop: CASSLLVVSSDTQYF. CDR3 DNA sequence: TGTGCCAGCAGTTTATTGGTGGTCTCATCAGATACGCAGTATTTT.

V usage is TRBV5-4 and J usage is TRBJ1-2, with TRBD1 identical over 11 bases. V trimming: 3 bases; J trimming: 8 bases; junction bases outside the gene matches: 6. Germline-derived CDR1 and CDR2 are SGHNT and YYREEE (reference sequence). This CDR3 region has 14 residues. CDR3 DNA: TGTGCCAGCAGCTCACGGGACAGGGGGATAGGCTACACCTTC. This encodes CASSSRDRGIGYTF.

This sequence joins TRBV5-1 and TRBJ2-5; 9 bases are a match to TRBD1. V shed 5 bases, J shed 4 bases, and the junction held 9 bases outside the gene matches. The CDR3 loop spans 15 amino acids. The germline V gene has CDR1 SGHRS and CDR2 YFSETQ. The CDR3 is CASSRDRGSAETQYF. CDR3 sequence (DNA): TGCGCCAGCAGTCGCGACAGGGGGTCGGCAGAGACCCAGTACTTC.

This clone came up a few times. This CDR3 reads CASSQGHVGQGHEKLFF. CDR3 nucleotides: TGTGCCAGCAGCCAAGGTCACGTCGGGCAGGGACATGAAAAACTGTTTTTT. The rearrangement uses TRBV3-1 (or the pseudogene TRBV3-2) and TRBJ1-4; TRBD1 might be the D (5 bases). The germline gives CDR1 LGHDT, CDR2 YNNKEL (reference sequence). The CDR3 is 17 residues long. V dropped 1 base and J dropped 6 bases, with 18 bases sitting between them.

The chain has TRBV7-6 and TRBJ2-2; TRBD1 agrees at 7 bases. Losses at the gene ends were 5 bases for V and 4 bases for J; bases not matched to a gene: 4. The CDR3 contains 14 residues. CDR1 is SGHVS and CDR2 is FNYEAQ in the germline V gene. The CDR3 here is CASSPGQITGELFF. CDR3 in DNA: TGTGCCAGCAGCCCGGGACAGATCACCGGGGAGCTGTTTTTT.

The CDR3 nucleotides are TGCGCCAGCAGCCCGGGACCGCCACTGGATACGCAGTATTTT. Protein: CASSPGPPLDTQYF. This sequence joins TRBV4-1 and TRBJ2-3; D may correspond to TRBD1 or TRBD2 (5 bases each). Germline-derived CDR1 and CDR2 are MGHRA and YSYEKL. This CDR3 has 14 amino acids. The ends were cut back, 4 bases at V and 6 bases at J, with 14 bases in the middle.

This chain links TRBV4-3 with TRBJ2-6; D not certain. This CDR3 comprises 17 residues. CDR1 is LGHNA and CDR2 is YSLEER in the germline V gene. The V end lost 0 bases, the J end lost 0 bases, and 9 bases lay between the germline ends. The CDR3 region is CASSQEYRRSGANVLTF. The DNA for the CDR3 is TGCGCCAGCAGCCAAGAATACCGACGCTCTGGGGCCAACGTCCTGACTTTC.

With respect to this clone: The CDR3 does not end in the conserved phenylalanine or tryptophan, so this is likely a read error. No DNA is shown, since the ends of the CDR3 on it are uncertain; the CDR3 is the one TCRdb lists. The rearrangement links TRBV7-2 to TRBJ1-2; the table names TRBD1, a call not compared with the DNA. The length of the CDR3 is 13 amino acids, counting both ends. In germline, CDR1 is SGHTA, CDR2 FQGNSA. CDR3 sequence reads: CASSSGTAVFPLV.

On this clone itself: Other DNA sequences in the same sample also yield this CDR3. V gene TRBV7-2 combines with J gene TRBJ1-2; 8 bases match TRBD1. The length of the CDR3 is 14 residues. CDR1 is SGHTA and CDR2 is FQGNSA in the germline V gene. V lost 5 bases and J lost 2; bases outside the gene matches: 4. CDR3 nucleotides: TGTGCCAGCAGCCCTGGACAGGGAAACTATGGCTACACCTTC. Translation gives CASSPGQGNYGYTF.

V and J are TRBV29-1 and TRBJ2-3; the D is unclear. The CDR3 has 13 amino acids. V was clipped by 6 bases and J by 5 bases, with 15 bases between them. CDR1 and CDR2 (germline): SQVTM, ANQGSEA. The CDR3 region has the DNA TGCAGCGTAGCGCGACAATTAGAAGATACGCAGTATTTT. Amino acid sequence: CSVARQLEDTQYF.

The genes are TRBV12-3 or TRBV12-4 and TRBJ1-1; maybe TRBD1 (5 bases). Trimming shortened V by 6 bases and J by 0 bases, and 8 bases separated the two germline ends. The CDR3 has 13 amino acids. The CDR3 here is CASREGMNTEAFF. CDR3 DNA: TGTGCCAGCAGGGAGGGGATGAACACTGAAGCTTTCTTT.

V and J are TRBV2 and TRBJ1-5, with D perhaps matching TRBD1 (5 bases). This CDR3 spans 13 amino acids. V lost 7 bases, J lost 7 bases, and 14 bases lay in between. Germline V CDR1 and CDR2: SNHLY, FYNNEI. The DNA for the CDR3 is TGTGCCAGCACTGGACAAGGGCAACAGCCCCAGCATTTT. Its translation is CASTGQGQQPQHF.

The chain employs TRBV7-8 and TRBJ2-2, with TRBD1 matching 7 bases. This CDR3 comprises 17 residues. The V and J ends lost 1 base and 5 bases, in that order; junction bases with no gene match: 10. Germline CDR1 and CDR2: SGHVS and FQNEAQ. This CDR3 reads CASSLEDRVVTTGELFF. CDR3 coding DNA: TGTGCCAGCAGCTTAGAAGACAGGGTTGTTACGACCGGGGAGCTGTTTTTT.

The chain uses TRBV7-9 and TRBJ1-1; D not resolved. Trimming took 5 bases from V and 7 from J, leaving 17 bases between them. This CDR3 spans 14 amino acids. Germline V gene sequence: CDR1 SEHNR, CDR2 FQNEAQ (reference sequence). CDR3 nucleotides: TGTGCCAGCAGCCCCAGCCCGAACTCCAATGAAGCTTTCTTT. It translates to CASSPSPNSNEAFF.

The chain has TRBV5-1 and TRBJ1-2; 8 bases fit TRBD1. CDR3 length: 13 residues. The ends lost 4 bases at V and 8 bases at J; junction bases unmatched: 7. Germline loops: CDR1 SGHRS, CDR2 YFSETQ. The CDR3 coding sequence is TGCGCCAGCAGCCCCGGACAGGGACAAGGCTACACCTTC. Translating it yields CASSPGQGQGYTF. The variable domain in full, completed from reference TRBV5-1 and TRBJ1-2, reads KAGVTQTPRYLIKTRGQQVTLSCSPISGHRSVSWYQQTPGQGLQFLFEYFSETQRNKGNFPGRFSGRQFSNSRSEMNVSTLELGDSALYLCASSPGQGQGYTFGSGTRLTVV.

To note about this clone: Within the sample, other DNA sequences also encode this same CDR3. The chain employs TRBV5-1 and TRBJ1-1; D unresolved. This CDR3 is 13 amino acids long. Germline CDR1 is SGHRS and CDR2 is YFSETQ. V was cut by 4 bases and J by 1 base, with 8 bases left in between. CDR3 nucleotides: TGCGCCAGCAGCCCCGACGGGAACACTGAAGCTTTCTTT. It yields the protein CASSPDGNTEAFF.

The V and J genes are TRBV28 and TRBJ2-7, with D possibly matching TRBD2 (7 bases). CDR1 and CDR2 (germline): MDHEN, SYDVKM. Trimming removed 8 bases at V and 0 bases at J, with 23 bases between. The CDR3 is 17 amino acids. CDR3 region: CASWGQGLPESSYEQYF. The CDR3 coding sequence is TGTGCCAGCTGGGGGCAGGGACTACCCGAAAGCTCCTACGAGCAGTACTTC. The whole variable domain, remainder taken from reference TRBV28 and TRBJ2-7, is DVKVTQSSRYLVKRTGEKVFLECVQDMDHENMFWYRQDPGLGLRLIYFSYDVKMKEKGDIPEGYSVSREKKERFSLILESASTNQTSMYLCASWGQGLPESSYEQYFGPGTRLTVT.

The rearrangement uses TRBV19 and TRBJ1-1; D is uncertain. V was trimmed by 5 bases and J by 0 bases, leaving 10 bases between them. The CDR3 loop spans 14 amino acids. Germline-derived CDR1 and CDR2 are LNHDA and SQIVND (reference sequence). The DNA for the CDR3 is TGTGCCAGTAGTGGAAGAGATATGAACACTGAAGCTTTCTTT. This codes for CASSGRDMNTEAFF.